Presented here are 13 T cell receptor beta chains from one specimen sequenced in a study of blood T cell repertoires in COVID-19. Only in-frame clones appear in the TCRdb table, and some are missing; sequencing was by immunoSEQ multiplex PCR. Among approximately 500,000 clones listed, roughly 91% were seen once. The specimen was peripheral blood. The receptors originated from a woman in her fifties or sixties with COVID-19, enrolled during active disease.

This clone occurred once. The rearrangement joins TRBV4-1 to TRBJ1-2; 11 nucleotides agree with TRBD1. The CDR3 consists of 17 residues. J was trimmed by 3 bases and V by 2 bases; bases with no gene match: 8. Germline V gene sequence: CDR1 MGHRA, CDR2 YSYEKL. DNA for the CDR3: TGCGCCAGCAGCCAACGAGGGACAGGGGGAAGCGACTATGGCTACACCTTC. This codes for CASSQRGTGGSDYGYTF.

J is TRBJ1-2 and V is TRBV27; 9 nucleotides align to TRBD1. CDR3 length: 15 amino acids. J lost 4 bases, V lost 5 bases, and 8 bases had no gene match. In germline, CDR1 is MNHEY, CDR2 SMNVEV (reference sequence). The CDR3 bases are TGTGCCAGCAGTCCCTCCGGGACAGGGATCTATGGCTACACCTTC. Translation gives CASSPSGTGIYGYTF.

J is TRBJ2-3 and V is TRBV7-6, with a tentative D call TRBD2 (6 bases). The CDR3 consists of 16 residues. V lost 2 bases and J lost 2, with 14 bases in between. Germline lookup yields CDR1 SGHVS and CDR2 FNYEAQ. The CDR3 spells CASSLLPAGNTDTQYF. CDR3 coding DNA: TGTGCCAGCAGCTTACTCCCAGCGGGCAACACAGATACGCAGTATTTT.

The chain links TRBV3-1 (or the pseudogene TRBV3-2) to TRBJ1-2; 9 nucleotides agree with TRBD1. Germline loops: CDR1 LGHDT, CDR2 YNNKEL (reference sequence). The V segment lost 4 bases and the J segment 2 bases; nucleotides outside the gene matches: 2. The CDR3 runs to 14 residues. This CDR3 reads CASSRGTGNYGYTF. In nucleotides, the CDR3 is TGTGCCAGCAGCCGAGGGACAGGGAACTATGGCTACACCTTC.

The V and J genes are TRBV6-5 and TRBJ2-3; D remains unclear. The CDR3 is 15 amino acids. The germline V gene encodes CDR1 MNHEY and CDR2 SVGAGI. Trimming stripped 5 bases from V and 3 bases from J, with 15 bases between. Written as DNA, the CDR3 is TGTGCCAGCAGTCGAGGCTCCATAGCAACAGATACGCAGTATTTT. Encoded protein: CASSRGSIATDTQYF.

The chain employs TRBV5-1 and TRBJ2-2; D remains unclear. V lost 2 bases and J lost 6, with 8 bases in between. The germline V gene has CDR1 SGHRS and CDR2 YFSETQ. This CDR3 is 13 amino acids long. The CDR3 protein is CASSFSFAGELFF. As DNA, the CDR3 is TGCGCCAGCAGCTTCTCTTTCGCCGGGGAGCTGTTTTTT. The complete variable domain, with remaining parts taken from reference TRBV5-1 and TRBJ2-2, reads KAGVTQTPRYLIKTRGQQVTLSCSPISGHRSVSWYQQTPGQGLQFLFEYFSETQRNKGNFPGRFSGRQFSNSRSEMNVSTLELGDSALYLCASSFSFAGELFFGEGSRLTVL.

The CDR3 spells CAISDPGQGVEKLFF. CDR3 bases: TGTGCCATCAGTGATCCGGGACAGGGAGTTGAAAAACTGTTTTTT. The chain combines TRBV10-3 with TRBJ1-4; 9 bases agree with TRBD1. V shed 3 bases, J shed 7 bases, and the junction held 6 bases outside the gene matches. The CDR3 covers 15 residues. Germline assignment: CDR1 ENHRY and CDR2 SYGVKD.

The rearrangement links TRBV5-1 to TRBJ2-1; 9 nucleotides align to TRBD2. V dropped 4 bases and J dropped 8; count of bases not matched to a gene: 4. Germline V gene data show CDR1 as SGHRS and CDR2 as YFSETQ. The CDR3 spans 13 residues. In DNA form, the CDR3 reads TGCGCCAGCAGCGCGGCGGGAGGGGATGAGCAGTTCTTC. It yields the protein CASSAAGGDEQFF.

The chain combines TRBV6-6 with TRBJ1-2; TRBD1 aligns across 7 bases. This CDR3 has 14 residues. The germline gives CDR1 MNHNY, CDR2 SVGAGI (reference sequence). The V gene end was trimmed by 5 bases and the J gene end by 4 bases; junction bases not matched to a gene: 7. CDR3 region: CASSPDEGAYGYTF. The CDR3 DNA reads as TGTGCCAGCAGTCCGGACGAGGGGGCCTATGGCTACACCTTC.

The chain is built from TRBV4-1 and TRBJ1-2; weak D call: TRBD1 (5 bases). The germline CDR1 and CDR2 sequences are MGHRA and YSYEKL. Trimming took off 0 bases at V and 5 bases at J, with 13 bases between the two ends. CDR3 size: 15 residues. This chain's CDR3 is CASSQDSGRGYGYTF. DNA of the CDR3: TGCGCCAGCAGCCAAGATTCGGGCCGGGGGTATGGCTACACCTTC.

This chain uses TRBV27 with TRBJ2-7, with D maybe TRBD2 (6 bases). V lost 4 bases to trimming and J lost 3 bases, with 13 bases between them. Germline values: CDR1 MNHEY, CDR2 SMNVEV (reference sequence). The length of the CDR3 is 14 residues. CDR3 region: CASSSPSAIYEQYF. Written as DNA, the CDR3 is TGTGCCAGCAGTTCGCCTAGCGCAATCTACGAGCAGTACTTC.

V usage is TRBV7-2 and J usage is TRBJ2-7; D unclear. Trimming cost V 0 bases and J 6 bases, with 12 bases left between them. Germline V CDR1 and CDR2: SGHTA, FQGNSA. The CDR3 contains 14 residues. The CDR3 is CASSLAEIPGEQYF. The CDR3, as DNA: TGTGCCAGCAGCTTAGCCGAGATCCCCGGCGAGCAGTACTTC.

The J gene is TRBJ2-1, the V gene TRBV2; a possible D gene is TRBD1 (5 bases). The germline V and J ends were trimmed by 4 bases and 6 bases, with 16 bases remaining between them. Per the germline V gene, CDR1 is SNHLY and CDR2 is FYNNEI. The CDR3 has 15 residues. The CDR3 sequence: CASSGLQGVRNEQFF. CDR3 nucleotide sequence: TGTGCCAGCAGTGGTTTGCAGGGCGTCCGCAATGAGCAGTTCTTC.